Below are 12 T cell receptor beta chains sequenced from a single sample in a study of blood T cell repertoires in COVID-19. Assay used: immunoSEQ multiplex PCR; TCRdb lists only in-frame clones, some missing. The profile shows over 150,000 clones, about four fifths of them singletons. The sample consisted of PBMCs or T cells enriched from blood (not recorded which). Receptors originate from a woman between 55 and 75 years old who had recovered from COVID-19.

The gene calls are TRBV2 and TRBJ1-3, with 7 bases aligning to TRBD1. The CDR3 covers 16 residues. The junction had 7 bases not matched to a gene; V was cut back by 3 bases and J by 2 bases. Germline assignment: CDR1 SNHLY and CDR2 FYNNEI. This CDR3 reads CASSDTHRGAGNTIYF. The CDR3 DNA is TGTGCCAGCAGTGATACCCACAGGGGCGCTGGAAACACCATATATTTT.

The chain recombines TRBV19 with TRBJ1-4; 12 nucleotides agree with TRBD1. The germline V gene encodes CDR1 LNHDA and CDR2 SQIVND (reference sequence). The CDR3 runs to 16 residues. V was clipped by 8 bases and J by 3 bases; unmatched bases: 7. This CDR3 reads CASSGTGGYANEKLFF. The DNA for the CDR3 is TGTGCCAGTTCCGGGACAGGGGGCTACGCTAATGAAAAACTGTTTTTT.

This clone showed up just a few times. V and J are TRBV5-6 and TRBJ2-1; possible D gene TRBD2, 6 bases. The V gene lost 4 bases and the J gene lost 0 bases, with 17 bases spanning the gap. The CDR3 length is 17 residues. In germline, CDR1 is SGHDT, CDR2 YYEEEE. Here the CDR3 reads CASSPEAGRSSYNEQFF. DNA for the CDR3: TGTGCCAGCAGCCCAGAGGCGGGGAGAAGCTCCTACAATGAGCAGTTCTTC.

V is TRBV20-1 and J is TRBJ2-5; 7 nucleotides align to TRBD1. Germline loops: CDR1 DFQATT, CDR2 SNEGSKA (reference sequence). This CDR3 is built from 15 residues. With V trimmed by 3 bases and J by 2 bases, 9 bases remained unmatched. The DNA of the CDR3 is TGCAGTGCTAGTCGGACAGGTACAACACAAGAGACCCAGTACTTC. As protein: CSASRTGTTQETQYF.

The chain couples TRBV6-5 to TRBJ1-1; D possibly corresponds to TRBD1 (5 bases). Germline CDR1 and CDR2: MNHEY and SVGAGI. This CDR3 region has 15 residues. V gave up 0 bases and J gave up 5 bases, with 13 bases separating them. CDR3 sequence reads: CASSYSTRVETEAFF. CDR3 nucleotide sequence: TGTGCCAGCAGTTACTCGACCAGGGTGGAAACTGAAGCTTTCTTT.

This sequence joins TRBV10-3 and TRBJ1-4, with D tentatively TRBD1 (6 bases). CDR3 length: 15 amino acids. Trimming left V 1 base short and J 3 bases short, with 9 bases between. Germline V gene lookup returns CDR1 ENHRY and CDR2 SYGVKD. In DNA, the CDR3 is TGTGCCATCAGTGAGTTGGACAGTCCTAATGAAAAACTGTTTTTT. It codes for CAISELDSPNEKLFF.

CDR3 sequence: CASTHPSGNTEAFF. The CDR3 bases are TGTGCCAGCACCCATCCCTCGGGGAACACTGAAGCTTTCTTT. This chain links TRBV2 with TRBJ1-1; D is undetermined. V shed 7 bases and J shed 1 base, with 13 bases lying between them. The germline V gene encodes CDR1 SNHLY and CDR2 FYNNEI. The CDR3 extends over 14 amino acids.

The rearrangement uses TRBV3-1 (or the pseudogene TRBV3-2) and TRBJ2-2; 7 positions agree with TRBD2. CDR3 length: 15 residues. The trim removed 5 bases at V and 6 bases at J, leaving 9 bases unmatched. Germline loops: CDR1 LGHDT, CDR2 YNNKEL (reference sequence). The CDR3 here is CASSGRTSLAGELFF. For the CDR3, the DNA is TGTGCCAGCAGCGGGCGGACTAGTTTGGCCGGGGAGCTGTTTTTT.

The chain carries TRBV7-9 and TRBJ2-1; a weak D match, TRBD1 (5 bases). The CDR3 contains 14 residues. With 4 bases removed from V and 8 bases from J, the gap between germline ends came to 15 bases. Germline CDR1 SEHNR, CDR2 FQNEAQ (reference sequence). CDR3 amino acids: CASSSGRAWDEQFF. The CDR3 bases are TGTGCCAGCAGCTCAGGCAGGGCATGGGATGAGCAGTTCTTC.

The V gene is TRBV5-1, the J gene TRBJ1-1; a weak D match, TRBD1 (5 bases). V gave up 2 bases and J gave up 9 bases, with 20 bases separating them. Germline CDR1 SGHRS, CDR2 YFSETQ. The CDR3 is made up of 15 amino acids. The CDR3 coding sequence is TGCGCCAGCAGCTTAATCTGGAGGGGACCTCAAAAAGCTTTCTTT. Protein: CASSLIWRGPQKAFF. Full variable domain (remainder filled in from reference TRBV5-1 and TRBJ1-1): KAGVTQTPRYLIKTRGQQVTLSCSPISGHRSVSWYQQTPGQGLQFLFEYFSETQRNKGNFPGRFSGRQFSNSRSEMNVSTLELGDSALYLCASSLIWRGPQKAFFGQGTRLTVV.

The chain has TRBV1 and TRBJ2-3; the listed D gene, TRBD2, was not tested against the DNA. TRBV1 is an annotated pseudogene. This CDR3 is built from 16 residues. CDR3 sequence: CTSSQEVATHTDTQYF. DNA for the CDR3: TGCACCAGCAGCCAAGAAGTAGCGACCCACACAGATACGCAGTATTTT.

The chain combines TRBV19 with TRBJ2-2; 9 nucleotides agree with TRBD2. The J segment lost 1 base and the V segment lost 1 base, leaving 4 bases of the junction unmatched. CDR3 length equals 17 residues. Germline CDR1 reads LNHDA; CDR2 reads SQIVND (reference sequence). The CDR3 is CASSIVAGDLNTGELFF. Written as DNA, the CDR3 is TGTGCCAGTAGTATAGTAGCGGGGGACCTGAACACCGGGGAGCTGTTTTTT.